This entry describes one TCR beta chain. The entry originates in a study of T cell responses to AZD1222 COVID-19 vaccine. Sequencing was performed with immunoSEQ multiplex PCR; in TCRdb, only in-frame clones are kept and a portion is missing. The sample lists about 180,000 clones, 90% to 95% occurring once. Germline V gene data show CDR1 as LNHNV and CDR2 as YYDKDF (reference sequence). This CDR3 is built from 14 residues. Trimming took 3 bases from V and 4 from J; bases not matched to a gene: 3. The sequence was collected from an adult who received the MenACWY meningococcal vaccine as a control. The material sequenced was peripheral blood, taken 28 days after the second dose of the MenACWY control vaccine. The V call is TRBV15, the J call TRBJ1-2, with 9 bases matching TRBD1. DNA of the CDR3: TGTGCCACCAGCAGGACAGGGGGGATCTATGGCTACACCTTC. It specifies CATSRTGGIYGYTF.